This T cell receptor (beta chain) was recovered during a study of T cells expressing NK-cell markers (TCRdb year 2020). Background for the entire study: In sorted CD3+CD56+NKG2C+, CD3+CD56+NKG2C- and CD3+CD56-NKG2C+ T-cell subsets from 7 to 9 donors, TCR beta-chain repertoires were profiled. Of the eight sequenced donors, seven were found to be HCMV-seropositive and one was found to be HCMV-seronegative. The eight sequenced donors were randomly selected healthy volunteers, three men and five women. Sequencing of the libraries produced 2 x 150 bp reads on Illumina HiSeq 2000/2500, MiSeq or NextSeq. Overall study results and their limits: In several donors, the dominant CD3+CD56+NKG2C+ clonotypes were found to rank among the top 10 CD8+ clonotypes and to make up 1.0-7.0% of CD8+ T cells. Those dominant clonotypes were again the most abundant among CD3+CD56-NKG2C+ cells in several donors, at roughly 25-65%. Whether the expanded NKG2C-expressing T cell clones were specific for HCMV antigens remained unclear.

Including cysteine and phenylalanine, the CDR3 has 12 amino acids. DNA was not recorded. CDR1 and CDR2 were assigned from the germline V gene (reference sequence) as SEHNR and FQNEAQ. To determine HCMV serostatus, a commercial ELISA kit was used to detect HCMV-specific IgG in serum. Ficoll density gradient centrifugation was used to isolate peripheral blood mononuclear cells from blood. Sequencing used an Illumina HiSeq 2000. TCR beta cDNA libraries were made by 5'RACE template switching that added a universal primer site and unique molecular identifiers. cDNA synthesis was primed from the TCR beta constant segment and was followed by two successive PCR amplification steps. The original methods were these. MIGEC handled demultiplexing of the reads and grouping by UMI, while MiTCR was used to assemble and quantify clonotypes. Only TCR cDNA sequences supported by at least two reads were kept to exclude erroneous sequences. Downstream repertoire analysis used the tcR package, and clonotypes were matched across fractions by CDR3 nucleotide sequence plus V segment. VDJmatch was used to annotate antigen specificity against VDJdb, with one amino acid substitution allowed in CDR3. Based on TCRdb reprocessing of the reads, there is one entry per CDR3 protein sequence, and DNA is missing. The V and J calls here are based on TCRdb, not the publication. This sample's table has entries for 150,000 to 170,000 distinct CDR3 sequences. Around 37% of the sample comes from the top ten.

On this clonotype: The target of this receptor is not known.

This receptor was obtained from a woman between 50 and 59 years old in good health. Donor details come from another sample of the same person, matched by shared clones. Rearrangement joined TRBV7-9 to TRBJ2-1. Sequenced input: blood T cells: a sorted CD56 or NKG2C T cell subset, CD4+ or CD8+ T cells, or bulk PBMC T cells (not recorded which). CDR3 region: CASSPSYNEQFF.